A single sample is the source of the 5 T cell receptor beta chains below, sequenced in a study of control samples from healthy donors and cancer patients. The repertoire was sequenced with immunoSEQ multiplex PCR; TCRdb's copy has only in-frame clones and lacks some. The sample lists over 150,000 clones; around 94% were seen once. The source material was blood. The receptors shown here come from a man between 25 and 39 years old in good health.

This CDR3 is CASSLVGTGGNTEAFF. CDR3 coding DNA: TGTGCCAGCAGCTTAGTAGGGACAGGGGGGAACACTGAAGCTTTCTTT. This chain joins TRBV11-2 and TRBJ1-1; 11 bases are shared with TRBD1. With 1 base clipped from V and 1 base from J, the junction kept 2 bases outside the gene matches. Looked up from germline, CDR1 is SGHAT and CDR2 is FQNNGV. The CDR3 extends over 16 amino acids.

V usage is TRBV6-5 and J usage is TRBJ1-4; perhaps TRBD1 as D (5 bases). V was clipped by 6 bases and J by 6 bases, with 14 bases between them. Looked up from germline, CDR1 is MNHEY and CDR2 is SVGAGI. CDR3 length: 14 residues. CDR3 bases: TGTGCCAGCAGCCCAGGGACCATCCATGAAAAACTGTTTTTT. This gives the protein CASSPGTIHEKLFF.

J is TRBJ1-2 and V is TRBV9, with TRBD1 as a possible D gene (6 bases). This CDR3 comprises 15 residues. Trimming took off 3 bases at V and 0 bases at J, with 12 bases between the two ends. Per germline, CDR1 SGDLS and CDR2 YYNGEE. The CDR3 nucleotides are TGTGCCAGCAGCGCCCGGGACAATGCTAACTATGGCTACACCTTC. Its translation is CASSARDNANYGYTF.

V usage is TRBV11-2 and J usage is TRBJ2-7, with a weak D call TRBD2 (6 bases). V was clipped by 1 base and J by 2 bases, with 12 bases between them. CDR3 length: 15 residues. Germline V lookup: CDR1 SGHAT, CDR2 FQNNGV. CDR3 residues: CASSLVWLAPYEQYF. In nucleotides, the CDR3 is TGTGCCAGCAGCTTAGTGTGGCTAGCGCCCTACGAGCAGTACTTC.

The chain combines TRBV19 with TRBJ1-1, with a tentative D call TRBD1 (5 bases). The V end was cut by 7 bases, the J end by 0 bases, with 15 bases between. Germline-derived CDR1 and CDR2 are LNHDA and SQIVND (reference sequence). The CDR3 is made up of 15 amino acids. The CDR3 is CASMGGKGMNTEAFF. The DNA of the CDR3 is TGTGCCAGTATGGGGGGGAAAGGGATGAACACTGAAGCTTTCTTT.